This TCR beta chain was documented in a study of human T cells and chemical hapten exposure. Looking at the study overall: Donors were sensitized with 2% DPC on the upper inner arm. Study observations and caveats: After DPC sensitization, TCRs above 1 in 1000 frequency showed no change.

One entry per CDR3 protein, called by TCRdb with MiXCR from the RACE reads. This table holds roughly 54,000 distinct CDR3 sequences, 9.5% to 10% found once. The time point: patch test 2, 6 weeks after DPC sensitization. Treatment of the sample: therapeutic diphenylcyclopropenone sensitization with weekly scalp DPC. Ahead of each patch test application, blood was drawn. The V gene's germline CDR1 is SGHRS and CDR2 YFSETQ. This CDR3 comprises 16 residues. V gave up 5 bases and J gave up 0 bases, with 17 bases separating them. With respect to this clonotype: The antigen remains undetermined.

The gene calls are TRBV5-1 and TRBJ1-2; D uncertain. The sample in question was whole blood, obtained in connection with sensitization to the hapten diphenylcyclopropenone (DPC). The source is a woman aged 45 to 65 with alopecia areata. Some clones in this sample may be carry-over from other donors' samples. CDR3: CASSPISIGTNYGYTF. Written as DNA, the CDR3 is TGCGCCAGCAGTCCGATCTCGATCGGGACTAACTATGGCTACACCTTC.